This is a list of T cell receptor beta chains from one sample in a study of T cells in Graves' hyperthyroidism and ophthalmopathy. TCRdb itself ran the multiplex PCR reads through MiXCR, one entry per CDR3 protein. Found here are 200,000 to 250,000 distinct CDR3 sequences, about a sixth of them singletons; the top ten hold about 56%. The specimen sequenced was blood. Every receptor here comes from a woman between 50 and 59 years old with Graves' hyperthyroidism. Both conserved end residues are part of each CDR3. A D gene is named only where the DNA matches it firmly. Size tells how often a clone was seen (once, few, many) or the class of an expanded clone, and some rows leave it out.

d_call	v_call	j_call	clone_size	cdr3_nt	cdr3_aa
.	TRBV5-6	TRBJ2-2	.	TGTGCCAGCAGCTTGGGGGGCTCGAACACCGGGGAGCTGTTTTTT	CASSLGGSNTGELFF
.	TRBV7-3	TRBJ2-3	.	TGTGCCAGCAGCTCCCTCGACAGCACAGATACGCAGTATTTT	CASSSLDSTDTQYF
.	TRBV2	TRBJ1-1	few	TGTGCCAGCAGTGAACAGGGCCCGAACACTGAAGCTTTCTTT	CASSEQGPNTEAFF
TRBD2	TRBV14	TRBJ2-1	few	TGTGCCAGCAGTCTCGCCAAACTAGCGGGAGGGCCGAATGAGCAGTTCTTC	CASSLAKLAGGPNEQFF
TRBD2	TRBV28	TRBJ2-2	many	TGTGCCAGCAGGCCAGGGGGACTAGCGACCGGGGAGCTGTTTTTT	CASRPGGLATGELFF
.	TRBV30	TRBJ1-2	many	TGTGCCTGGAGGGTTGTCGAAAACTATGGCTACACCTTC	CAWRVVENYGYTF
.	TRBV25-1	TRBJ1-1	many	TGTGCCAGCAGCCAACCCCCGCGGGGCGGGGCTTTCTTT	CASSQPPRGGAFF
.	TRBV30	TRBJ1-3	.	TGTGCCTGGACCGAACAGGGAAACACCATATATTTT	CAWTEQGNTIYF
.	TRBV5-1	TRBJ2-2	.	TGCGCCAGCAGCTATCAGGGGAATGCGAACACCGGGGAGCTGTTTTTT	CASSYQGNANTGELFF
TRBD2	TRBV20-1	TRBJ2-2	many	TGCAGTGCTAGCGAACTAGCGGGCGGGGAGCTGTTTTTT	CSASELAGGELFF
.	TRBV28	TRBJ2-7	.	TGTGCCAGCAGTTTACCACAGCACTACGAGCAGTACTTC	CASSLPQHYEQYF
.	TRBV20-1	TRBJ1-5	many	TGCAGTGCTGGGGGACAAAAACAGCCCCAGCATTTT	CSAGGQKQPQHF
TRBD1	TRBV18	TRBJ2-7	few	TGTGCCAGCTCACCAATCCAGGGGGCTGGGGAGCAGTACTTC	CASSPIQGAGEQYF
.	TRBV2	TRBJ1-2	many	TGTGCCAGCAGTCTAACAGTATTAGGCTATGGCTACACCTTC	CASSLTVLGYGYTF
.	TRBV5-4	TRBJ1-1	once	TGTGCCAGCAAATCGGGAACATTGAACACTGAAGCTTTCTTT	CASKSGTLNTEAFF
TRBD1	TRBV24-1	TRBJ2-2	.	TGTGCCACCAGTGATCCGGGACAGGGTCTTGGCGACACCGGGGAGCTGTTTTTT	CATSDPGQGLGDTGELFF
TRBD2	TRBV6-1	TRBJ2-2	few	TGTGCCAGCAGCGACTTGACTAGCAGTGCCGCCGGGGAGCTGTTTTTT	CASSDLTSSAAGELFF
TRBD2	TRBV29-1	TRBJ2-5	few	TGCAGCGGCCTAAGCTCCCTAGCGGGAGTGGCGACCCAGTACTTC	CSGLSSLAGVATQYF
TRBD2	TRBV30	TRBJ2-1	.	TGTGCCTGGAGAGCGACTAGCGGGAGGATAAATGAGCAGTTCTTC	CAWRATSGRINEQFF
.	TRBV3-1	TRBJ1-3	many	TGTGCCAGCAGCCAAGGCGGGGTCTCTGGAAACACCATATATTTT	CASSQGGVSGNTIYF
.	TRBV7-9	TRBJ2-1	many	TGTGCCAGCAGCTCGCAAGGGACTGGGCAGTTCTTC	CASSSQGTGQFF
.	TRBV12-3/TRBV12-4	TRBJ1-2	.	TGTGCCAGCAGTTTAGAACAGGGAAACTATGGCTACACCTTC	CASSLEQGNYGYTF
TRBD1	TRBV5-1	TRBJ1-1	many	TGCGCCAGCAGCGTACAGGGGGCGCAGAACACTGAAGCTTTCTTT	CASSVQGAQNTEAFF
.	TRBV19	TRBJ2-1	few	TGTGCCAGTATCAGTAGCTCCTACAATGAGCAGTTCTTC	CASISSSYNEQFF
TRBD1	TRBV12-3/TRBV12-4	TRBJ2-2	.	TGTGCCAGCAGTCCCAGGGACAGGGCCACCGGGGAGCTGTTTTTT	CASSPRDRATGELFF
TRBD2	TRBV11-2	TRBJ2-1	many	TGTGCCAGCAGCCGGCCTAGCGGGAGAGGTAATGAGCAGTTCTTC	CASSRPSGRGNEQFF
TRBD1	TRBV5-1	TRBJ2-3	.	TGCGCCAGCAGCTGGGACCGGACAGGAGAAGATACGCAGTATTTT	CASSWDRTGEDTQYF
.	TRBV28	TRBJ2-1	few	TGTGCCAGCAGTTTATTGGGAGTTGAGCAGTTCTTC	CASSLLGVEQFF
TRBD1	TRBV6-1	TRBJ1-5	many	TGTGCCAGCAGATCGACCGGGACAGGGTCAGATAGCAATCAGCCCCAGCATTTT	CASRSTGTGSDSNQPQHF
.	TRBV11-1	TRBJ2-2	.	TGTGCCAGCAGCCGGGACGGGTCGAGGGGGGAGCTGTTTTTT	CASSRDGSRGELFF
TRBD1	TRBV2	TRBJ1-2	few	TGTGCCAGCAGCACCGGGACAGCCTACTATGGCTACACCTTC	CASSTGTAYYGYTF
TRBD1	TRBV11-2	TRBJ2-5	many	TGTGCCAGCACCCTGACAGGGAAAGAGACCCAGTACTTC	CASTLTGKETQYF
TRBD2	TRBV29-1	TRBJ2-7	many	TGCAGCGTTCTCGAGCGGGAACCCTACGAGCAGTACTTC	CSVLEREPYEQYF
.	TRBV7-7	TRBJ2-5	.	TGTGCTAGCAGCTTAGGGGGAGACGAAGAGACCCAGTACTTC	CASSLGGDEETQYF
TRBD2	TRBV20-1	TRBJ2-3	many	TGCAGTGCAAGAACTAGCGGGAGTGCAGATACGCAGTATTTT	CSARTSGSADTQYF
.	TRBV18	TRBJ1-6	few	TGTGCCAGCTCACCCAAAACAGGGAGCTCCTATAATTCACCCCTCCACTTT	CASSPKTGSSYNSPLHF
TRBD1	TRBV28	TRBJ1-5	few	TGTGCCAGCCTCGGGGCGAGAGGGGGCACTCAGCCCCAGCATTTT	CASLGARGGTQPQHF
.	TRBV4-2	TRBJ2-5	.	TGTGCCAGCAGCCAAGAAGCCACCCAGGAGACCCAGTACTTC	CASSQEATQETQYF
.	TRBV7-2	TRBJ2-2	.	TGTGCCAGCAGCCGCGGCCAGGGGGGGCCAGCCGGGGAGCTGTTTTTT	CASSRGQGGPAGELFF
.	TRBV6-1	TRBJ2-6	few	TGTGCCAGCAGTGAATTCGCGTTTACTGGGGCCAACGTCCTGACTTTC	CASSEFAFTGANVLTF
TRBD2	TRBV7-6	TRBJ2-5	.	TGTGCCACTACCGGGACTAGCTTCACCCAAGAGACCCAGTACTTC	CATTGTSFTQETQYF
TRBD1	TRBV19	TRBJ1-5	.	TGTGCCAGTAGTGACCGACAGGGGGCCGGGAATCAGCCCCAGCATTTT	CASSDRQGAGNQPQHF
.	TRBV27	TRBJ2-5	many	TGTGCCAGCAGTCCAGGGGTGGGAGGGGGGTTTCAAGAGACCCAGTACTTC	CASSPGVGGGFQETQYF
.	TRBV7-9	TRBJ1-4	many	TGTGCCAGCCAAGACAGTCGTGAAAAACTGTTTTTT	CASQDSREKLFF
.	TRBV19	TRBJ1-3	few	TGTGCCAGTAGTATAGGCTCCTCTGGAAACACCATATATTTT	CASSIGSSGNTIYF
TRBD2	TRBV3-1	TRBJ2-5	many	TGTGCCAGCAGCCGGACTAGCGGGAACCAAGAGACCCAGTACTTC	CASSRTSGNQETQYF
TRBD2	TRBV11-3	TRBJ2-3	many	TGTGCCAGCAGCTATACGACCGTGACTAGCGGGAAGGATACGCAGTATTTT	CASSYTTVTSGKDTQYF
TRBD1	TRBV28	TRBJ1-2	.	TGTGCCAGCAGTTTAATTCTGATGGGGACAGGAGACTATGGCTACACCTTC	CASSLILMGTGDYGYTF
TRBD2	TRBV7-8	TRBJ2-5	.	TGTGCCAGCAGCTTCCACCCACTAGCGCAAGAGACCCAGTACTTC	CASSFHPLAQETQYF
.	TRBV18	TRBJ1-5	.	TGTGCCAGCTCACCGGGCCCTCCCGGGATGGATCAGCCCCAGCATTTT	CASSPGPPGMDQPQHF
.	TRBV7-9	TRBJ1-2	many	TGTGCCAGCAGCTTTAACAGGGATGGCTACACCTTC	CASSFNRDGYTF
TRBD2	TRBV19	TRBJ2-1	few	TGTGCCAGTAAACTAGCGGGTAGCTCCTACAATGAGCAGTTCTTC	CASKLAGSSYNEQFF
TRBD2	TRBV6-1	TRBJ2-1	.	TGTGCCATCCTCCAGTCAAGGACTAGCGGATACAATGAGCAGTTCTTC	CAILQSRTSGYNEQFF
.	TRBV9	TRBJ2-2	few	TGTGCCAGCAGCGTAGACGTGGGGAAAGACACCGGGGAGCTGTTTTTT	CASSVDVGKDTGELFF
.	TRBV2	TRBJ2-7	many	TGTGCCAGCAGTGGGTTAGAAACCTACGAGCAGTACTTC	CASSGLETYEQYF
.	TRBV5-1	TRBJ2-1	.	TGCGCCAGCAGCTTGGAAGGCGCCCTCCAAAAACACAATGAGCAGTTCTTC	CASSLEGALQKHNEQFF
TRBD1	TRBV12-3/TRBV12-4	TRBJ2-7	few	TGTGCCAGCAGGTGGCAGGGGGTTGGCGAGCAGTACTTC	CASRWQGVGEQYF
.	TRBV20-1	TRBJ2-7	many	TGCAGTGCCAGAGGGGGCTACGAGCAGTACTTC	CSARGGYEQYF
TRBD1	TRBV9	TRBJ1-2	few	TGTGCCAGCAGCCCTGGGACAGGGGGCGCGGGCTATGGCTACACCTTC	CASSPGTGGAGYGYTF